This T cell receptor (beta chain) is drawn from a study of T cell responses to AZD1222 COVID-19 vaccine. Findings and caveats of the study: Spike-specific TCRs gained breadth and depth after people received two AZD1222 doses.

Points on this clone: Its cognate antigen is unknown.

TCRdb keeps only in-frame clones here, not all; method: immunoSEQ multiplex PCR. The repertoire consists of 75,000 to 100,000 clones, with around 85% occurring once and the leading ten covering roughly 6.3%. Sequencing was performed on peripheral blood, taken on day 0 of AZD1222 vaccination. The sequence was collected from an adult in good health.

The CDR3 spells CAIREGANTGELFF. Written as DNA, the CDR3 is TGTGCCATCAGGGAGGGGGCGAACACCGGGGAGCTGTTTTTT. V gene TRBV10-3 combines with J gene TRBJ2-2; D may match TRBD1 or TRBD2 (6 bases each). Germline CDR1 reads ENHRY; CDR2 reads SYGVKD. This CDR3 is 14 amino acids long. V lost 6 bases and J lost 0, with 8 bases in between.